Each of the 17 T cell receptor beta chains below was sequenced from the same sample in a study of shared clonotypes between healthy human individuals. Measured with immunoSEQ multiplex PCR; TCRdb has only the in-frame clones, and not every one. The sample has about 500,000 clones; roughly 80% are singletons. What was sequenced was PBMCs. These receptors all stem from a woman in her forties in good health. Some clones in this sample may be carry-over from other donors' samples.

The genes are TRBV19 and TRBJ1-2; D is uncertain. This CDR3 region has 13 residues. Trimming left V 3 bases short and J 4 bases short, with 9 bases between. Germline V gene lookup returns CDR1 LNHDA and CDR2 SQIVND (reference sequence). For the CDR3, the DNA is TGTGCCAGTAGTATGGGATTCACCTATGGCTACACCTTC. This translates into CASSMGFTYGYTF.

The rearrangement uses TRBV14 and TRBJ2-3, with 7 bases lining up with TRBD2. Looked up from germline, CDR1 is SGHDN and CDR2 is FVKESK. This CDR3 has 13 amino acids. The trim removed 4 bases at V and 14 bases at J, leaving 12 bases unmatched. CDR3 nucleotides: TGTGCCAGCAGCCCAACAACTAGCGCCGCCCTGTATTTT. The encoded protein is CASSPTTSAALYF.

Ten or more counts support this clone. This sequence joins TRBV7-9 and TRBJ2-7, with 7 bases that match TRBD1. This CDR3 is built from 15 residues. With 4 bases clipped from V and 7 bases from J, the junction kept 13 bases outside the gene matches. Germline values: CDR1 SEHNR, CDR2 FQNEAQ (reference sequence). CDR3 protein: CASSSGQVGEWEQYF. The CDR3 region has the DNA TGTGCCAGCAGCTCTGGACAGGTCGGCGAGTGGGAGCAGTACTTC.

This clone was seen more than once but under ten times. The genes are TRBV28 and TRBJ1-4; D gene uncertain. V lost 1 base to trimming and J lost 5 bases, with 8 bases between them. Germline V lookup: CDR1 MDHEN, CDR2 SYDVKM. The CDR3 is 14 residues long. CDR3 sequence reads: CASSLFGENEKLFF. In nucleotides, the CDR3 is TGTGCCAGCAGTTTATTCGGGGAGAATGAAAAACTGTTTTTT.

Concerning this clone itself: This probably arose from a read error, given a far larger clone one base away. The chain couples TRBV25-1 to TRBJ2-5; the D gene could be TRBD1 or TRBD2 (6 bases each). The germline CDR1 and CDR2 sequences are MGHDK and SYGVNS. The CDR3 sequence is 13 residues long. The CDR3 DNA is TGTGCCAGCAGTCCCGGAGGGGGTTACGAGCAGGACTTC. Encoded protein: CASSPGGGYEQDF.

This clone was seen a single time. The rearrangement joins TRBV5-1 to TRBJ2-1; TRBD2 aligns across 12 bases. Germline V gene sequence: CDR1 SGHRS, CDR2 YFSETQ. V trimming: 0 bases; J trimming: 4 bases; junction bases outside the gene matches: 8. CDR3 length equals 18 residues. In DNA form, the CDR3 reads TGCGCCAGCAGCTTGGTCGCTAGCGGGAGGGCCCCTTACAATGAGCAGTTCTTC. Protein product: CASSLVASGRAPYNEQFF.

The gene calls are TRBV2 and TRBJ2-3; D perhaps matches TRBD1 (6 bases). CDR1 is SNHLY and CDR2 is FYNNEI in the germline V gene. This CDR3 contains 14 residues. V was clipped by 2 bases and J by 7 bases, with 13 bases between them. CDR3 loop: CASSEKGHSNTQYF. The CDR3 DNA sequence: TGTGCCAGCAGTGAAAAGGGACACTCGAATACGCAGTATTTT.

The chain recombines TRBV2 with TRBJ2-7; TRBD2 agrees at 9 bases. The CDR3 has 13 residues. CDR1 is SNHLY, CDR2 FYNNEI, per germline. V was clipped by 10 bases and J by 2 bases; unmatched bases: 6. CDR3 coding DNA: TGTGCCACCAGACTAGCGGATGCCTACGAGCAGTACTTC. Protein product: CATRLADAYEQYF.

This chain connects TRBV11-2 to TRBJ2-7; 11 bases match TRBD2. Trimming cost V 5 bases and J 1 base; bases outside gene matches: 13. The CDR3 contains 18 residues. CDR1 and CDR2 (germline): SGHAT, FQNNGV. CDR3 loop: CASSPLWASGRRSYEQYF. The CDR3 bases are TGTGCCAGCAGCCCTCTGTGGGCTAGCGGGAGGCGATCCTACGAGCAGTACTTC. The variable domain in full, with the rest retrieved from reference TRBV11-2 and TRBJ2-7, is EAGVAQSPRYKIIEKRQSVAFWCNPISGHATLYWYQQILGQGPKLLIQFQNNGVVDDSQLPKDRFSAERLKGVDSTLKIQPAKLEDSAVYLCASSPLWASGRRSYEQYFGPGTRLTVT.

The chain couples TRBV19 to TRBJ2-5; the match to TRBD2 covers 8 bases. In germline, CDR1 is LNHDA, CDR2 SQIVND (reference sequence). V lost 4 bases and J lost 5; bases outside the gene matches: 18. There are 18 residues in the CDR3. This CDR3 is CASSTGPSGRDLMETQYF. In DNA form, the CDR3 reads TGTGCCAGTAGTACTGGTCCGAGCGGGAGAGACTTGATGGAGACCCAGTACTTC.

This clone was seen a handful of times. The chain couples TRBV11-2 to TRBJ2-1; 8 nucleotides line up with TRBD2. Per germline, CDR1 SGHAT and CDR2 FQNNGV. V lost 6 bases to trimming and J lost 5 bases; unmatched junction nucleotides: 12. CDR3 length equals 16 residues. Here the CDR3 DNA reads TGTGCCAGCAGAGACCAGCGGGAGCTTAATAACAATGAGCAGTTCTTC. Its translation is CASRDQRELNNNEQFF.

Comments on this clone: A junction boundary mismatches the germline segment, possibly from a read error. The V and J genes are TRBV18 and TRBJ1-3; D gene unclear. There are 12 residues in the CDR3. Germline CDR1 is KGHSH and CDR2 is LQKENI. CDR3 sequence reads: CASAQLPGELLF. CDR3 nucleotides: TGTGCCAGCGCTCAACTGCCCGGGGAGCTGCTTTTT.

CDR3 DNA sequence: TGTGCCAGCAGTACCTACCGGGACAGGATGTACAATGAGCAGTTCTTC. It encodes CASSTYRDRMYNEQFF. The rearrangement uses TRBV27 and TRBJ2-1, with 8 bases matching TRBD1. Germline V lookup: CDR1 MNHEY, CDR2 SMNVEV (reference sequence). CDR3 length: 16 amino acids. The J segment lost 4 bases and the V segment lost 5 bases, leaving 10 bases of the junction unmatched.

This clone has only a few counts. The rearrangement links TRBV7-8 to TRBJ2-1; 10 nucleotides align to TRBD2. CDR3 length equals 18 residues. Looked up from germline, CDR1 is SGHVS and CDR2 is FQNEAQ. J gave up 2 bases and V 2 bases, and 9 bases lay outside the gene matches. CDR3 in DNA: TGTGCCAGCAGCTTACTTCCTAGCGGGAGCCTCGCCTACAATGAGCAGTTCTTC. Its translation is CASSLLPSGSLAYNEQFF.

The CDR3 DNA reads TGTGCCAGCAGCCAAGCCCAGGGGGCAGGCACAGATACGCAGTATTTT. It translates to CASSQAQGAGTDTQYF. The chain employs TRBV4-2 and TRBJ2-3; TRBD1 matches 8 bases. Germline CDR1 LGHNA, CDR2 YNFKEQ. Trimming took 1 base from V and 1 from J; bases not matched to a gene: 4. The CDR3 is made up of 16 amino acids.

The V call is TRBV14, the J call TRBJ2-5; D remains ambiguous. The CDR3 length is 12 residues. Germline V gives CDR1 SGHDN, CDR2 FVKESK. The germline V and J ends were trimmed by 4 bases and 11 bases, with 14 bases remaining between them. CDR3 bases: TGTGCCAGCAGCCTTCAAATAGATCAGCAGTACTTC. This gives the protein CASSLQIDQQYF.

The rearrangement uses TRBV6-5 and TRBJ1-2; no definite D call. This CDR3 is built from 14 residues. Trimming shortened V by 2 bases and J by 3 bases, and 10 bases separated the two germline ends. CDR1 is MNHEY and CDR2 is SVGAGI in the germline V gene. CDR3 residues: CASSYATAYYGYTF. The DNA for the CDR3 is TGTGCCAGCAGTTACGCCACAGCTTACTATGGCTACACCTTC.